Below are 31 T cell receptor beta chains sequenced from a single sample in a study of long-term antiretroviral therapy in people with HIV. At survey level, the immunoSEQ assay was run in its v3.0 version. Method: immunoSEQ multiplex PCR; TCRdb's copy keeps in-frame clones and lacks some. The data show about 24,000 clones, about four fifths seen once. Specimen: unsorted PBMCs, collected 4.4 years after starting antiretroviral therapy. The receptors stem from a man under 40 with HIV.

This clone appeared once. The chain uses TRBV2 and TRBJ1-4, with TRBD1 matching 7 bases. The CDR3 has 18 amino acids. Trimming at V came to 7 bases and at J to 0 bases, leaving 14 bases not matched to a gene. Per germline, CDR1 SNHLY and CDR2 FYNNEI. The CDR3 sequence is CASKERTGGFATNEKLFF. The DNA for the CDR3 is TGTGCCAGCAAGGAGAGGACAGGAGGATTTGCAACTAATGAAAAACTGTTTTTT.

The chain links TRBV7-2 to TRBJ2-7; 7 bases agree with TRBD2. After removal of 8 bases from V and 4 bases from J, the junction contained 5 bases not matched to a gene. Looked up from germline, CDR1 is SGHTA and CDR2 is FQGNSA. The CDR3 covers 12 residues. DNA of the CDR3: TGTGCCAGCCGGGAGGCAGGATACGAGCAGTACTTC. Encoded protein: CASREAGYEQYF.

V is TRBV28 and J is TRBJ1-3; D unclear. V lost 4 bases and J 4 bases, leaving 17 bases between the germline ends. Germline V gene lookup returns CDR1 MDHEN and CDR2 SYDVKM. The length of the CDR3 is 16 residues. The CDR3 nucleotides read TGTGCCAGCAGTTCTCATCGGATTGCCGCCGGAAACACCATATATTTT. Translated, it gives CASSSHRIAAGNTIYF.

V usage is TRBV6-1 and J usage is TRBJ2-5, with a tentative D call TRBD2 (5 bases). Germline CDR1 reads MNHNS; CDR2 reads SASEGT. The length of the CDR3 is 15 residues. V was cut by 2 bases and J by 5 bases, with 15 bases left in between. The CDR3 protein is CASSEMRDARETQYF. The DNA of the CDR3 is TGTGCCAGCAGTGAAATGAGGGATGCGAGGGAGACCCAGTACTTC.

The V call is TRBV11-3, the J call TRBJ2-5, with D perhaps TRBD2 (6 bases). V was trimmed by 0 bases and J by 5 bases, leaving 7 bases between them. CDR1 is SGHNT and CDR2 is YENEEA in the germline V gene. This CDR3 has 13 residues. CDR3 in amino acids: CASSLDGGETQYF. In DNA form, the CDR3 reads TGTGCCAGCAGCTTAGATGGGGGGGAGACCCAGTACTTC.

V and J are TRBV6-6 and TRBJ1-3, with D possibly TRBD1 on 5 matching bases. This CDR3 has 13 amino acids. The V end lost 5 bases, the J end lost 1 base, and 6 bases lay between the germline ends. Germline loops: CDR1 MNHNY, CDR2 SVGAGI (reference sequence). The CDR3 sequence: CASSGTSGNTIYF. In nucleotides, the CDR3 is TGTGCCAGCAGTGGGACTTCTGGAAACACCATATATTTT.

This chain joins TRBV14 and TRBJ2-7, with D possibly being TRBD2 (6 bases). Germline V gene sequence: CDR1 SGHDN, CDR2 FVKESK. V lost 6 bases to trimming and J lost 2 bases, with 11 bases between them. This CDR3 is built from 13 residues. CDR3 protein: CASRNSGAYEQYF. The CDR3 DNA reads TGTGCCAGCAGAAATAGCGGTGCCTACGAGCAGTACTTC.

To note about this clone: A junction end diverges from the germline sequence, so it may reflect a read error. The DNA for the CDR3 is TGTGCCAGCAGCCAGCGGCACTTC. Protein product: CASSQRHF. The chain links TRBV5-8 to TRBJ2-5; TRBD2 is a possible D gene (5 bases). From germline, CDR1 is SGHTS and CDR2 YDEGEE. The CDR3 loop spans 8 amino acids.

This chain links TRBV7-2 with TRBJ1-2; 11 bases align to TRBD1. CDR1 and CDR2 from the germline V gene are SGHTA and FQGNSA. This CDR3 has 15 amino acids. J gave up 3 bases and V 5 bases, and 5 bases lay outside the gene matches. The CDR3 region has the DNA TGTGCCAGCAGCCCTTGGGACAGGGGGTACTATGGCTACACCTTC. Protein: CASSPWDRGYYGYTF.

The V gene is TRBV5-8, the J gene TRBJ2-7, with D maybe TRBD2 (5 bases). The V end lost 5 bases, the J end lost 0 bases, and 15 bases lay between the germline ends. Germline-derived CDR1 and CDR2 are SGHTS and YDEGEE. The CDR3 length is 15 residues. The CDR3 loop reads CASRFRFRGSYEQYF. The DNA for the CDR3 is TGTGCCAGCAGATTCCGGTTTCGGGGCTCCTACGAGCAGTACTTC.

The chain recombines TRBV5-1 with TRBJ2-1; D is unclear. This CDR3 has 13 residues. Germline V gives CDR1 SGHRS, CDR2 YFSETQ. Trimming took off 0 bases at V and 4 bases at J, with 5 bases between the two ends. The CDR3 reads CASSLDRYNEQFF. Written as DNA, the CDR3 is TGCGCCAGCAGCTTGGACCGATACAATGAGCAGTTCTTC.

The rearrangement links TRBV28 to TRBJ1-1, with 8 bases fitting TRBD1. Per the germline V gene, CDR1 is MDHEN and CDR2 is SYDVKM. CDR3 length: 13 residues. V was clipped by 4 bases and J by 4 bases; unmatched bases: 2. CDR3 sequence (DNA): TGTGCCAGCAGTTCAACAGGGGGCACTGAAGCTTTCTTT. This translates into CASSSTGGTEAFF.

This clone has just one count. This chain connects TRBV13 to TRBJ1-4; D remains ambiguous. The V and J ends lost 5 bases and 5 bases respectively, with 15 bases between them. This CDR3 is 15 amino acids long. Germline-derived CDR1 and CDR2 are PRHDT and FYEKMQ (reference sequence). DNA for the CDR3: TGTGCCAGCAGCCCCTGGGGAGCGGGAAATGAAAAACTGTTTTTT. Translating gives CASSPWGAGNEKLFF.

This clone was counted a few times. The rearrangement links TRBV7-2 to TRBJ1-6, with 10 bases fitting TRBD1. Germline assignment: CDR1 SGHTA and CDR2 FQGNSA. Losses at the gene ends were 5 bases for V and 9 bases for J; bases not matched to a gene: 10. The CDR3 runs 16 residues. The CDR3 DNA is TGTGCCAGCAGCGACCGGGACAGGGGTAAAGGTTCACCCCTCCACTTT. Translating it yields CASSDRDRGKGSPLHF.

This chain connects TRBV27 to TRBJ2-7; D is unresolved. There are 16 residues in the CDR3. V lost 0 bases to trimming and J lost 4 bases, with 16 bases between them. Germline assignment: CDR1 MNHEY and CDR2 SMNVEV (reference sequence). CDR3: CASSLSVGRSGYEQYF. CDR3 bases: TGTGCCAGCAGTTTATCGGTAGGCCGCTCAGGATACGAGCAGTACTTC.

This clone was recorded a few times. The chain joins TRBV28 to TRBJ2-1, with 7 bases identical to TRBD2. Germline CDR1 is MDHEN and CDR2 is SYDVKM. The CDR3 is 12 amino acids. V trimming: 7 bases; J trimming: 9 bases; junction bases outside the gene matches: 6. The DNA for the CDR3 is TGTGCCAGCAAAATAGTAGCGGGTGAGCAGTTCTTC. Protein product: CASKIVAGEQFF.

V usage is TRBV5-1 and J usage is TRBJ1-1; 7 bases match TRBD1. This CDR3 region has 14 residues. Per the germline V gene, CDR1 is SGHRS and CDR2 is YFSETQ. The V segment lost 5 bases and the J segment 5 bases; nucleotides outside the gene matches: 9. The CDR3 bases are TGCGCCAGCAGACAGGGGTGGGGGGAGACTGAAGCTTTCTTT. It yields the protein CASRQGWGETEAFF.

This chain connects TRBV6-5 to TRBJ2-6; D remains unclear. V lost 8 bases and J lost 0, with 8 bases in between. Germline lookup yields CDR1 MNHEY and CDR2 SVGAGI. The CDR3 spans 14 residues. The CDR3 DNA reads as TGTGCCAGCCAAGGGTCCTCTGGGGCCAACGTCCTGACTTTC. Protein product: CASQGSSGANVLTF.

V usage is TRBV9 and J usage is TRBJ2-7, with D perhaps matching TRBD1 (8 bases). The V and J ends lost 8 bases and 0 bases respectively, with 18 bases between them. From germline, CDR1 is SGDLS and CDR2 YYNGEE. CDR3 length equals 15 residues. CDR3 DNA sequence: TGTGCCAGTTCTTTGGGGGGGACAGGCTCCTACGAGCAGTACTTC. This gives the protein CASSLGGTGSYEQYF.

The chain recombines TRBV9 with TRBJ2-7; the D is unclear. V dropped 0 bases and J dropped 4 bases, with 11 bases sitting between them. Germline-derived CDR1 and CDR2 are SGDLS and YYNGEE. The CDR3 spans 14 residues. This CDR3 reads CASSVGGIDYEQYF. The CDR3, as DNA: TGTGCCAGCAGCGTAGGAGGAATCGATTACGAGCAGTACTTC.

This clone occurred a few times. V gene TRBV7-9 combines with J gene TRBJ1-5; D is uncertain. CDR3 length equals 13 residues. Trimming left V 1 base short and J 4 bases short, with 5 bases between. Germline V gene sequence: CDR1 SEHNR, CDR2 FQNEAQ (reference sequence). The CDR3 sequence is CASSLGENQPQHF. CDR3 coding DNA: TGTGCCAGCAGCTTAGGGGAAAATCAGCCCCAGCATTTT.

The CDR3 here is CASSRDLMLSEQFF. In nucleotides, the CDR3 is TGTGCCAGCAGCCGGGACTTGATGCTGAGTGAGCAGTTCTTC. V gene TRBV2 combines with J gene TRBJ2-1, with D maybe TRBD2 (6 bases). The germline V and J ends were trimmed by 6 bases and 9 bases, with 18 bases remaining between them. The length of the CDR3 is 14 residues. CDR1 and CDR2 from the germline V gene are SNHLY and FYNNEI.

The chain recombines TRBV7-3 with TRBJ2-7; TRBD1 matches at 10 bases. Germline V gene lookup returns CDR1 SGHTA and CDR2 FQGTGA. The CDR3 runs 16 residues. Trimming removed 5 bases from V and 2 bases from J; junction bases left unmatched: 9. The CDR3 here is CASSPTSGTGAYEQYF. CDR3 in DNA: TGTGCCAGCAGCCCTACTTCCGGGACAGGGGCCTACGAGCAGTACTTC. Supplemented by reference TRBV7-3 and TRBJ2-7, the full variable domain reads GAGVSQTPSNKVTEKGKYVELRCDPISGHTALYWYRQSLGQGPEFLIYFQGTGAADDSGLPNDRFFAVRPEGSVSTLKIQRTERGDSAVYLCASSPTSGTGAYEQYFGPGTRLTVT.

V and J are TRBV19 and TRBJ1-2; tentative D call: TRBD1 (5 bases). The CDR3 totals 10 residues. V dropped 7 bases and J dropped 8 bases, with 8 bases sitting between them. Looked up from germline, CDR1 is LNHDA and CDR2 is SQIVND (reference sequence). The DNA for the CDR3 is TGTGCCAGTAAAGGGGACGGCTACACCTTC. It is translated as CASKGDGYTF.

V usage is TRBV2 and J usage is TRBJ1-1; 8 bases agree with TRBD1. V gave up 5 bases and J gave up 3 bases; unmatched junction bases: 2. Germline loops: CDR1 SNHLY, CDR2 FYNNEI. CDR3 length equals 13 residues. The CDR3 bases are TGTGCCAGCAGTTCGGACAGGGACACTGAAGCTTTCTTT. This gives the protein CASSSDRDTEAFF.

The chain recombines TRBV5-6 with TRBJ2-2; tentatively, D is TRBD1 or TRBD2 (5 bases each). CDR1 SGHDT and CDR2 YYEEEE come from the germline V gene. Trimming left V 4 bases short and J 5 bases short, with 12 bases between. This CDR3 spans 14 amino acids. The CDR3 nucleotides read TGTGCCAGCAGCGACGAGTGGGGGACCGGGGAGCTGTTTTTT. Translation gives CASSDEWGTGELFF.

The chain recombines TRBV6-1 with TRBJ2-7; 9 bases map to TRBD2. Per germline, CDR1 MNHNS and CDR2 SASEGT. V lost 6 bases to trimming and J lost 0 bases; unmatched junction nucleotides: 6. The CDR3 consists of 15 residues. The CDR3 DNA reads TGTGCCAGCAGAGTAAGCGGGGGGAGCTCCTACGAGCAGTACTTC. The encoded protein is CASRVSGGSSYEQYF.

This clone has only one observation. This rearrangement joins TRBV9 to TRBJ1-3; the match to TRBD1 covers 7 bases. The CDR3 runs 14 residues. Germline trimming cut 4 bases from V and 3 bases from J; bases unmatched to any gene: 4. CDR1 is SGDLS, CDR2 YYNGEE, per germline. Written as DNA, the CDR3 is TGTGCCAGCAGCCTTCAGGGGGGTGGAAACACCATATATTTT. This encodes CASSLQGGGNTIYF.

The rearrangement uses TRBV9 and TRBJ1-4; 7 bases are a match to TRBD1. Germline CDR1 reads SGDLS; CDR2 reads YYNGEE. The CDR3 has 18 amino acids. With 0 bases clipped from V and 5 bases from J, the junction kept 13 bases outside the gene matches. DNA for the CDR3: TGTGCCAGCAGCGTAGCTCCTCATGACAGGGTGATAAATGAAAAACTGTTTTTT. This gives the protein CASSVAPHDRVINEKLFF.

This clone appeared once. This chain connects TRBV9 to TRBJ2-5, with D unclear. This CDR3 has 14 amino acids. The V gene lost 3 bases and the J gene lost 3 bases, with 12 bases spanning the gap. Germline CDR1 reads SGDLS; CDR2 reads YYNGEE. CDR3 protein: CASSDGVNEETQYF. In DNA, the CDR3 is TGTGCCAGCAGCGATGGGGTCAACGAAGAGACCCAGTACTTC.

The chain's CDR3 is CASSQDGGRNEQFF. CDR3 nucleotides: TGCGCCAGCAGCCAAGACGGCGGGAGAAATGAGCAGTTCTTC. The chain joins TRBV4-3 to TRBJ2-1; 7 bases are shared with TRBD2. J lost 7 bases, V lost 0 bases, and 3 bases had no gene match. The CDR3 is 14 residues long. Germline V gene sequence: CDR1 LGHNA, CDR2 YSLEER.